This is a list of T cell receptor beta chains from one sample in a study of neurological immune-mediated disorders. One entry per CDR3 protein results from TCRdb running MiXCR on the 5' RACE reads. The sample consists of fewer than 25,000 distinct CDR3 sequences, about 13% of them appearing once. The sample comprised PBMCs. Source of these receptors: a woman aged 55-75 years with HTLV-1-associated myelopathy (HAM/TSP). The conserved cysteine and the conserved F or W are not part of the CDR3 here.

V gene,CDR3 length,CDR3 protein
TRBV24-1,11,ATSDPGYNEQF
TRBV5-6,12,ASSRRDRDRGYT
TRBV10-3,14,AISKGLAGLYNEQF
TRBV18,13,ASSRMLTTQETQY
TRBV20-1,10,SAQASSGGYT
TRBV20-1,13,SARGPGLVRDTQY
TRBV7-9,13,ASSPGALLNTEAF
TRBV12-3/TRBV12-4,13,ASSHGQGVGQPQH
TRBV27,13,ASRPTSGGLYEQY
TRBV20-1,10,SARVGTDTQY
TRBV3-1,12,ASSQDLSVGELF
TRBV9,13,ASSVVSSGANVLT
TRBV20-1,13,SARGVPSSYNEQF
TRBV7-9,11,ASSPASRQPQH
TRBV5-1,12,ASSLFRGATEAF
TRBV6-5,10,ASIKGTKEAF